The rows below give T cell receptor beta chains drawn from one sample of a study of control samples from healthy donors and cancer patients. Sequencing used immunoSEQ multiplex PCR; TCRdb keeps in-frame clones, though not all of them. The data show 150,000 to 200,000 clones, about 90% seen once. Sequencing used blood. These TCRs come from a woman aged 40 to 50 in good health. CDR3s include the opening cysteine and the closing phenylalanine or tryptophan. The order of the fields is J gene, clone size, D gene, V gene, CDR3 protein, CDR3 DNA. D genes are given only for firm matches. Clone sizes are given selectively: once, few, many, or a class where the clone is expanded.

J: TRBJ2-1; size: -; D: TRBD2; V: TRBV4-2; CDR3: CASSQGLAGVDEQFF; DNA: TGTGCCAGCAGCCAAGGTCTAGCGGGGGTGGATGAGCAGTTCTTC
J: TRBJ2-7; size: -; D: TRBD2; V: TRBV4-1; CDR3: CASSPHRLAGVSEQYF; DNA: TGCGCCAGCAGCCCCCACCGACTAGCGGGGGTCTCCGAGCAGTACTTC
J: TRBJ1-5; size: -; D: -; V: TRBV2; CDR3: CASKKEINQPQHF; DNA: TGTGCCAGCAAGAAGGAGATCAATCAGCCCCAGCATTTT
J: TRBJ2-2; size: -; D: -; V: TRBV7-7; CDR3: CASSPRQGAGTGELFF; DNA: TGTGCCAGCAGCCCCCGACAAGGGGCGGGAACCGGGGAGCTGTTTTTT
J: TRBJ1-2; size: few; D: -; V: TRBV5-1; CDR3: CASSLGPGGIYGYTF; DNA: TGCGCCAGCAGCTTGGGCCCCGGGGGGATCTATGGCTACACCTTC
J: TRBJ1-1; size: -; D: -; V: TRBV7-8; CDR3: CASSPVSVENTEAFF; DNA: TGTGCCAGCAGCCCAGTATCTGTAGAGAACACTGAAGCTTTCTTT
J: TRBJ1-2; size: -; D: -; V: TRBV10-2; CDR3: CASSDNPPAADFYGYTF; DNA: TGCGCCAGCAGTGACAACCCCCCGGCTGCAGACTTCTATGGCTACACCTTC
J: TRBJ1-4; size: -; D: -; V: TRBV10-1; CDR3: CASSDSGFNEKLFF; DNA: TGCGCCAGCAGCGATTCGGGTTTTAATGAAAAACTGTTTTTT
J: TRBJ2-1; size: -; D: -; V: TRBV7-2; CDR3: CASSSDTGNEQFF; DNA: TGTGCCAGCAGCTCTGACACAGGGAATGAGCAGTTCTTC
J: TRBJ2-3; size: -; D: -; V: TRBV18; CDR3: CASSPGQQNRGDTQYF; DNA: TGTGCCAGCTCACCGGGCCAGCAGAATCGGGGAGATACGCAGTATTTT
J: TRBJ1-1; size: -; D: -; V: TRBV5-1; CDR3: CASTFETNTEAFF; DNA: TGCGCCAGCACCTTTGAGACGAACACTGAAGCTTTCTTT
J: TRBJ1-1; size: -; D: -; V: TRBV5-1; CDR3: CASRDSRTNTEAFF; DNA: TGCGCCAGCAGGGACAGCCGGACGAACACTGAAGCTTTCTTT
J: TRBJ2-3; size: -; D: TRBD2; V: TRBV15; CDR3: CATSRDRLTSGGAPSTDTQYF; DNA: TGTGCCACCAGCAGAGATCGCCTTACTAGCGGGGGGGCCCCTAGCACAGATACGCAGTATTTT
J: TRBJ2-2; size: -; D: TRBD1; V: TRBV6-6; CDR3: CASSYLGQGSTGELFF; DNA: TGTGCCAGCAGTTACTTGGGACAGGGGAGCACCGGGGAGCTGTTTTTT
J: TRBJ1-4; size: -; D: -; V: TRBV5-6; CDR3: CASSWGTGYSNEKLFF; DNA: TGTGCCAGCAGCTGGGGAACAGGGTATAGTAATGAAAAACTGTTTTTT
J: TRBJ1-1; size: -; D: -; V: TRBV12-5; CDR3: CASGLVPELRRGRTAQAFF; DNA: TGTGCTAGTGGTTTGGTACCCGAATTGCGTCGCGGAAGGACGGCACAAGCTTTCTTT
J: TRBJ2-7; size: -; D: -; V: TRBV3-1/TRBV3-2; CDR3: CASSHLGPEEQYF; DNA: TGTGCCAGCAGCCATCTCGGCCCCGAGGAGCAGTACTTC
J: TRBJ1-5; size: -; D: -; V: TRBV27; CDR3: CASRPAGSNQPQHF; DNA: TGTGCCAGCAGGCCGGCCGGGAGCAATCAGCCCCAGCATTTT
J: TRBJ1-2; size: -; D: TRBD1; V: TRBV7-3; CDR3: CASSPGTGANYGYTF; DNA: TGTGCCAGCAGCCCCGGGACAGGGGCTAACTATGGCTACACCTTC
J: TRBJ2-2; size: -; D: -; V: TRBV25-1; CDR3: CAAMRGGTGELFF; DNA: TGTGCCGCGATGAGGGGCGGTACCGGGGAGCTGTTTTTT
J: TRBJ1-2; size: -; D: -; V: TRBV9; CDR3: CASSPSPTVSNYGYTF; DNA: TGTGCCAGCAGCCCTAGCCCCACAGTTTCTAACTATGGCTACACCTTC
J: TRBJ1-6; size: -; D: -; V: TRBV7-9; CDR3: CASSQDSHSPLHF; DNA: TGTGCCAGTAGCCAAGACAGTCATTCACCCCTCCACTTT
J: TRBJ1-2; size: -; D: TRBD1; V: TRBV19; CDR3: CASSHPGDRNYGYTF; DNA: TGTGCCAGTAGCCACCCCGGGGACAGGAACTATGGCTACACCTTC
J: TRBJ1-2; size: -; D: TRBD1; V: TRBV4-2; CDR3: CASSLPPTQGGGYGYTF; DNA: TGTGCCAGCAGCCTCCCCCCAACACAGGGGGGCGGCTATGGCTACACCTTC
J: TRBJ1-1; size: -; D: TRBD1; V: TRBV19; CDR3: CASSNQGTAAGKF; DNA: TGTGCCAGTAGTAACCAGGGGACAGCCGCCGGAAAATTT
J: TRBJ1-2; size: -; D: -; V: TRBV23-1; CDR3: CASGHGGLNYGYTF; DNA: TGCGCCAGCGGACATGGGGGACTAAACTATGGCTACACCTTC
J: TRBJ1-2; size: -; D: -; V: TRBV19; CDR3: CASSPQRRYGYTF; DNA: TGTGCCAGTAGTCCTCAGAGGAGGTATGGCTACACCTTC
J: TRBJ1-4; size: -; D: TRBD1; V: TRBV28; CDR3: CASKVAGTGTVNEKLFF; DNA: TGTGCCAGCAAGGTGGCCGGGACAGGGACCGTGAATGAAAAACTGTTTTTT
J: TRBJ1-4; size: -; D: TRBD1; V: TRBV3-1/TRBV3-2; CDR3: CASSQIQGQEHEKLFF; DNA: TGTGCCAGCAGCCAGATTCAGGGACAGGAACATGAAAAACTGTTTTTT
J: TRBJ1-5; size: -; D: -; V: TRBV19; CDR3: CASSSGGPYSNQPQHF; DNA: TGTGCCAGTAGTTCCGGGGGCCCGTATAGCAATCAGCCCCAGCATTTT
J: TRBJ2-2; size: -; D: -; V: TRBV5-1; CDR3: CASSFGGTGELFF; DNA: TGCGCCAGCAGCTTCGGGGGTACCGGGGAGCTGTTTTTT
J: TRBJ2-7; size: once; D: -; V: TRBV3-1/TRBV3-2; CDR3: CASSQGSSYEQYF; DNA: TGTGCCAGCAGCCAAGGATCCTCCTACGAGCAGTACTTC
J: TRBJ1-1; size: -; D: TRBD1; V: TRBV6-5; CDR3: CASTGQVNTEAFF; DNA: TGTGCCAGCACGGGACAGGTGAACACTGAAGCTTTCTTT
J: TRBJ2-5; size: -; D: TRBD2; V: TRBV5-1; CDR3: CASSKSGGAYQETQYF; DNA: TGCGCCAGCAGCAAGAGCGGGGGGGCGTACCAAGAGACCCAGTACTTC
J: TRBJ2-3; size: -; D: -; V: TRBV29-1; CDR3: CSVEEGGAGADTQYF; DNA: TGCAGCGTTGAAGAAGGGGGGGCTGGGGCAGATACGCAGTATTTT
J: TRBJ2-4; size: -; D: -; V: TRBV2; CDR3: CASRGLAKNIQYF; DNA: TGTGCCAGCAGGGGCCTGGCCAAAAACATTCAGTACTTC
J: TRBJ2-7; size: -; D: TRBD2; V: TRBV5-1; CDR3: CASSPRGGWAYEQYF; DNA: TGCGCCAGCAGCCCTCGCGGGGGGTGGGCCTACGAGCAGTACTTC
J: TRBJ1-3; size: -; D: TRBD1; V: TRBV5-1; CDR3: CASSLVQGAGNTIYF; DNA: TGCGCCAGCAGCTTGGTCCAGGGGGCTGGAAACACCATATATTTT
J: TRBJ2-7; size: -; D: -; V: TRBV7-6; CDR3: CASSLSSTPSDEQYF; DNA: TGTGCCAGCAGCTTATCCTCGACCCCTTCCGACGAGCAGTACTTC
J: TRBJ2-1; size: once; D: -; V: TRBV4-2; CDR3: CASSLGSYNEQFF; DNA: TGTGCCAGCAGCCTAGGCTCCTACAATGAGCAGTTCTTC